The source of this TCR beta chain is a study of CD8 T cells in ankylosing spondylitis. This CDR3 has 13 amino acids. Germline V gene sequence: CDR1 KGHDR, CDR2 SFDVKD. V was pared by 9 bases and J by 2 bases, with 12 bases between. TCRdb re-called the 5' RACE reads with MiXCR, one entry per CDR3 protein. Here the sample spans some 40,000 distinct CDR3 sequences, 9% to 12% being singletons. The rearrangement uses TRBV24-1 and TRBJ2-5; D remains ambiguous. The receptor was derived from a male donor with ankylosing spondylitis or in good health (not recorded which). The sequencing input was blood, either unsorted or a sorted T cell fraction (not recorded which). CDR3 sequence reads: CATEAADQETQYF. CDR3 DNA: TGTGCCACCGAGGCGGCAGATCAAGAGACCCAGTACTTC.